Following are 26 T cell receptor beta chains from one sample sequenced in a study of shared clonotypes between healthy human individuals. Profiling relied on immunoSEQ multiplex PCR, and the TCRdb table lists in-frame clones only, not all of them. The sample records some 2.4 million clones, over 85% being singletons. What was sequenced was naive CD4+ T cells from PBMCs. Described subset: CD45RA+ positively selected. These receptors originate from a man in his late teens or twenties in good health. Some clones in this sample may be carry-over from other donors' samples.

The CDR3 loop is CAWSAGGPADTQYF. The DNA of the CDR3 is TGTGCCTGGAGTGCGGGAGGGCCTGCAGATACGCAGTATTTT. V and J are TRBV30 and TRBJ2-3; the match to TRBD2 covers 8 bases. The V and J ends lost 1 base and 4 bases, in that order; junction bases with no gene match: 4. Per the germline V gene, CDR1 is GTSNPN and CDR2 is SVGIG (reference sequence). The CDR3 totals 14 residues. Supplemented by reference TRBV30 and TRBJ2-3, the full variable domain reads SQTIHQWPATLVQPVGSPLSLECTVEGTSNPNLYWYRQAAGRGLQLLFYSVGIGQISSEVPQNLSASRPQDRQFILSSKKLLLSDSGFYLCAWSAGGPADTQYFGPGTRLTVL.

For this clone: Germline and junction disagree at one end, which may indicate a read error. The J gene is TRBJ2-7, the V gene TRBV11-2, with no clear D. The CDR3 runs to 14 residues. CDR1 and CDR2 (germline): SGHAT, FQNNGV. The CDR3 nucleotides read TGTGCCAGCAGTTCGGTAACATATTCCTCCGAGCAGTACTTC. This sequence encodes CASSSVTYSSEQYF.

This chain connects TRBV29-1 to TRBJ2-7; a weak D match, TRBD2 (5 bases). V was shortened by 2 bases and J by 2 bases, with 10 bases between the two germline ends. CDR1 is SQVTM, CDR2 ANQGSEA, per germline. The CDR3 is made up of 13 amino acids. DNA for the CDR3: TGCAGCGTTGAAAAGGGAGAACCCTACGAGCAGTACTTC. This codes for CSVEKGEPYEQYF.

The genes are TRBV5-6 and TRBJ2-1, with TRBD2 as a possible D gene (6 bases). V was cut by 1 base and J by 4 bases, with 9 bases left in between. The germline V gene has CDR1 SGHDT and CDR2 YYEEEE. This CDR3 has 14 residues. The CDR3 is CASSLTGVYNEQFF. The DNA for the CDR3 is TGTGCCAGCAGCTTGACGGGGGTTTACAATGAGCAGTTCTTC.

V and J are TRBV12-1 and TRBJ2-3; the DNA was not used to check the table's D call, TRBD1. TRBV12-1 is annotated as a pseudogene. This CDR3 comprises 15 residues. The CDR3 spells CASSLGQTGADTQYF. The DNA for the CDR3 is TGTGCCAGCAGCTTGGGGCAGACCGGCGCAGATACGCAGTATTTT.

This clone was counted once. V usage is TRBV5-1 and J usage is TRBJ2-5; perhaps TRBD2 as D (5 bases). Matching the DNA end better, TRBJ2-7 makes the J call doubtful. The germline gives CDR1 SGHRS, CDR2 YFSETQ. This CDR3 is built from 13 residues. The CDR3 DNA is TGCGCCAGCGGGAGTACCCAGTGGCACGAGCAGTACTTC. Its translation: CASGSTQWHEQYF.

The V call is TRBV2, the J call TRBJ2-1; possible D gene TRBD2, 6 bases. The CDR3 has 14 amino acids. Germline loops: CDR1 SNHLY, CDR2 FYNNEI. V was cut by 6 bases and J by 3 bases, with 12 bases left in between. The CDR3 DNA reads TGTGCCAGCAGGAAGACTAGTATCTACAATGAGCAGTTCTTC. Translation gives CASRKTSIYNEQFF. Complete variable domain (other parts from reference TRBV2 and TRBJ2-1): EPEVTQTPSHQVTQMGQEVILRCVPISNHLYFYWYRQILGQKVEFLVSFYNNEISEKSEIFDDQFSVERPDGSNFTLKIRSTKLEDSAMYFCASRKTSIYNEQFFGPGTRLTVL.

The CDR3 protein is CASSVGQGGSYNEQFF. Written as DNA, the CDR3 is TGTGCCAGCAGCGTCGGACAGGGCGGATCCTACAATGAGCAGTTCTTC. The chain couples TRBV9 to TRBJ2-1, with 8 positions matching TRBD1. Germline values: CDR1 SGDLS, CDR2 YYNGEE. J lost 1 base, V lost 2 bases, and 5 bases had no gene match. The CDR3 has 16 amino acids.

A single count supports this clone. This chain connects TRBV7-6 to TRBJ2-5, with unresolved D. The V gene's germline CDR1 is SGHVS and CDR2 FNYEAQ. The V and J ends lost 3 bases and 5 bases respectively, with 7 bases between them. The CDR3 runs 12 residues. The CDR3 spells CASSFVRETQYF. Here the CDR3 DNA reads TGTGCCAGCAGCTTTGTCAGGGAGACCCAGTACTTC.

The rearrangement uses TRBV29-1 and TRBJ2-7; TRBD2 is a possible D gene (7 bases). V lost 1 base, J lost 0 bases, and 13 bases lay in between. The CDR3 spans 15 residues. Germline-derived CDR1 and CDR2 are SQVTM and ANQGSEA. CDR3 sequence: CSVEAPGGGSYEQYF. The CDR3 nucleotides are TGCAGCGTTGAAGCCCCGGGGGGCGGCTCCTACGAGCAGTACTTC.

This clone was found once. The CDR3 sequence is CAISENYGTQNTDTQYF. Written as DNA, the CDR3 is TGTGCCATCAGTGAAAATTACGGGACTCAGAACACAGATACGCAGTATTTT. The chain has TRBV10-3 and TRBJ2-3, with D perhaps matching TRBD2 (6 bases). With 3 bases removed from V and 2 bases from J, the gap between germline ends came to 18 bases. The CDR3 length is 17 residues. The germline CDR1 and CDR2 sequences are ENHRY and SYGVKD.

On this clone: Other DNA sequences of this sample code for an identical CDR3. This rearrangement joins TRBV30 to TRBJ1-1; D is ambiguous. The CDR3 loop spans 11 amino acids. V was trimmed by 0 bases and J by 7 bases, leaving 6 bases between them. The V gene's germline CDR1 is GTSNPN and CDR2 SVGIG (reference sequence). The CDR3 loop reads CAWSVLSEAFF. CDR3 bases: TGTGCCTGGAGTGTACTGAGTGAAGCTTTCTTT.

The table lists this clone with a count of one. The rearrangement uses TRBV4-3 and TRBJ2-2; 10 bases line up with TRBD2. The V gene end was trimmed by 4 bases and the J gene end by 0 bases; junction bases not matched to a gene: 8. In germline, CDR1 is LGHNA, CDR2 YSLEER. CDR3 length: 18 amino acids. CDR3 protein: CASSRLGLAGANTGELFF. The CDR3 coding sequence is TGCGCCAGCAGCCGCCTGGGGCTAGCGGGAGCGAACACCGGGGAGCTGTTTTTT.

The J gene is TRBJ2-5, the V gene TRBV6-1; tentatively, D is TRBD2 (6 bases). V was pared by 1 base and J by 11 bases, with 14 bases between. From germline, CDR1 is MNHNS and CDR2 SASEGT. The CDR3 length is 13 residues. The CDR3 spells CASSEGPPGEQYF. The CDR3 DNA sequence: TGTGCCAGCAGTGAAGGTCCACCGGGGGAGCAGTACTTC.

This chain joins TRBV5-1 and TRBJ2-5, with D tentatively TRBD2 (5 bases). CDR3 size: 14 residues. Germline-derived CDR1 and CDR2 are SGHRS and YFSETQ. V shed 5 bases and J shed 1 base, with 12 bases lying between them. Written as DNA, the CDR3 is TGCGCCAGCAGAGTAGGACTCGCCCAAGAGACCCAGTACTTC. Protein: CASRVGLAQETQYF.

This clone appeared once. The chain has TRBV18 and TRBJ1-1; no clear D gene. Trimming pared 5 bases from V and 0 bases from J, leaving 13 bases between. The length of the CDR3 is 15 residues. The germline V gene has CDR1 KGHSH and CDR2 LQKENI. The CDR3 sequence: CASSAGSIMNTEAFF. Here the CDR3 DNA reads TGTGCCAGCTCAGCAGGATCGATTATGAACACTGAAGCTTTCTTT.

The chain couples TRBV18 to TRBJ2-1; 8 bases are a match to TRBD1. The CDR3 sequence is 15 residues long. The V segment lost 3 bases and the J segment 6 bases; nucleotides outside the gene matches: 7. The germline V gene encodes CDR1 KGHSH and CDR2 LQKENI. The DNA of the CDR3 is TGTGCCAGCTCACCCCTGGCCAGGGGGCTCAATGAGCAGTTCTTC. As protein: CASSPLARGLNEQFF. The variable domain in full, completed from reference TRBV18 and TRBJ2-1, reads NAGVMQNPRHLVRRRGQEARLRCSPMKGHSHVYWYRQLPEEGLKFMVYLQKENIIDESGMPKERFSAEFPKEGPSILRIQQVVRGDSAAYFCASSPLARGLNEQFFGPGTRLTVL.

CDR3 nucleotides: TGTGCCAGCAGCCTTACAGGGACCACTGAAGCTTTCTTT. Translated: CASSLTGTTEAFF. The chain has TRBV4-2 and TRBJ1-1; the D gene is possibly TRBD1 (6 bases). Trimming stripped 4 bases from V and 4 bases from J, with 10 bases between. The CDR3 extends over 13 amino acids. Germline V gene data show CDR1 as LGHNA and CDR2 as YNFKEQ.

The chain employs TRBV5-4 and TRBJ2-2; a possible D gene is TRBD2 (6 bases). From germline, CDR1 is SGHNT and CDR2 YYREEE (reference sequence). The CDR3 extends over 16 amino acids. V lost 3 bases, J lost 5 bases, and 17 bases lay in between. CDR3 in amino acids: CASSSRLEGSTGELFF. In DNA form, the CDR3 reads TGTGCCAGCAGCTCCAGACTAGAGGGATCAACCGGGGAGCTGTTTTTT.

V usage is TRBV6-6 and J usage is TRBJ2-5; 7 bases agree with TRBD2. Germline-derived CDR1 and CDR2 are MNHNY and SVGAGI (reference sequence). The V segment lost 1 base and the J segment 2 bases; nucleotides outside the gene matches: 4. The CDR3 runs 15 residues. The CDR3 protein is CASSYFRGEQETQYF. CDR3 nucleotide sequence: TGTGCCAGCAGTTACTTCCGGGGGGAACAAGAGACCCAGTACTTC.

Only a few counts were recorded for this clone. Other DNA sequences of this sample code for an identical CDR3. V is TRBV5-1 and J is TRBJ2-2; no clear D. Germline CDR1 is SGHRS and CDR2 is YFSETQ. V was trimmed by 1 base and J by 6 bases, leaving 1 base between them. CDR3 size: 11 residues. The CDR3, as DNA: TGCGCCAGCAGCTTGCCCGGGGAGCTGTTTTTT. This codes for CASSLPGELFF.

This clone has more than one count but fewer than ten. The chain employs TRBV25-1 and TRBJ1-1, with D possibly being TRBD1 (5 bases). The CDR3 is made up of 13 amino acids. Germline CDR1 reads MGHDK; CDR2 reads SYGVNS. V lost 4 bases, J lost 5 bases, and 11 bases lay in between. The CDR3, as DNA: TGTGCCAGCAGTGGAAGTCAGGGTACTGAAGCTTTCTTT. Translation: CASSGSQGTEAFF.

The gene calls are TRBV7-3 and TRBJ1-5, with no clear D. CDR3 length: 14 amino acids. Trimming took off 8 bases at V and 4 bases at J, with 15 bases between the two ends. Germline V gene data show CDR1 as SGHTA and CDR2 as FQGTGA. The DNA for the CDR3 is TGTGCCAGCGGTCCCTCGGGAGGGAATCAGCCCCAGCATTTT. It yields the protein CASGPSGGNQPQHF. Variable domain in full (rest from reference TRBV7-3 and TRBJ1-5): GAGVSQTPSNKVTEKGKYVELRCDPISGHTALYWYRQSLGQGPEFLIYFQGTGAADDSGLPNDRFFAVRPEGSVSTLKIQRTERGDSAVYLCASGPSGGNQPQHFGDGTRLSIL.

The CDR3 region is CASTEIIYEQYF. The CDR3 nucleotides are TGTGCCAGCACGGAAATAATCTACGAGCAGTACTTC. The V call is TRBV6-1, the J call TRBJ2-7, with D unresolved. Germline CDR1 MNHNS, CDR2 SASEGT. The CDR3 is 12 residues long. The V end was cut by 7 bases, the J end by 3 bases, with 10 bases between.

The rearrangement uses TRBV7-8 and TRBJ2-7, with 8 nucleotides matching TRBD2. The CDR3 loop spans 16 amino acids. Germline CDR1 is SGHVS and CDR2 is FQNEAQ. V lost 4 bases and J lost 0; bases outside the gene matches: 8. For the CDR3, the DNA is TGTGCCAGCAGCTCGTCGGGGGGGCGGAGCTCCTACGAGCAGTACTTC. Its protein is CASSSSGGRSSYEQYF.

The chain has TRBV5-1 and TRBJ2-1; 10 positions match TRBD2. This CDR3 is built from 19 residues. CDR1 SGHRS and CDR2 YFSETQ come from the germline V gene. The J segment lost 4 bases and the V segment lost 0 bases, leaving 13 bases of the junction unmatched. DNA for the CDR3: TGCGCCAGCAGCTTGGCCGGACTAGCGGTAGTGGGGTCGTACAATGAGCAGTTCTTC. Amino acid sequence: CASSLAGLAVVGSYNEQFF.